The source of this T cell receptor beta chain is a study of blood T cell repertoires in COVID-19. Study in general: The cDNA or gDNA used as material had been derived from T cells, B-cell-depleted T cells, or PBMCs.

In the original workflow: By means of reference gene primer amplification, nucleated cell counts were estimated. Measured with immunoSEQ multiplex PCR; TCRdb has only the in-frame clones, and not every one. That table furnishes V, J and clone size, whereas the DNA furnished D and trimming. The table includes a few hundred thousand clones, about four fifths detected once. Germline V gene sequence: CDR1 MNHNS, CDR2 SASEGT. The CDR3 is 15 residues long. The J segment lost 2 bases and the V segment lost 9 bases, leaving 11 bases of the junction unmatched. The chain combines TRBV6-1 with TRBJ2-3; TRBD1 matches at 7 bases. Input material: peripheral blood. The source is a person aged 65 to 79 with COVID-19, enrolled during active disease. In DNA, the CDR3 is TGTGCCAGTGAACAGGGGCCGGGGAACACAGATACGCAGTATTTT. This gives the protein CASEQGPGNTDTQYF.